This TCR beta chain was retrieved from a study of Ad26.COV2.S vaccination and SARS-CoV-2 variants. Some clones are missing from TCRdb's copy, which holds only in-frame ones; the method was immunoSEQ multiplex PCR. The sample comprises roughly 510,000 clones, around 88% of which are singletons, and roughly 13% rests with the top ten. Treatment meaning: around 19 received Ad26.COV2.S at low or high dose, single or two shots; about 5 received placebo; per-sample allocation not given. After the first vaccine or placebo injection, samples were drawn on day 63. The TCR originated in a person between 18 and 65 years old who received the Ad26.COV2.S COVID-19 vaccine or a placebo. Source: peripheral blood, taken in a trial of Ad26.COV2.S vaccine versus placebo.

Here the CDR3 reads CASSSSGQPNQPQHF. CDR3 sequence (DNA): TGTGCCAGCAGCTCCTCGGGGCAGCCGAATCAGCCCCAGCATTTT. The chain is built from TRBV7-9 and TRBJ1-5; tentative D call: TRBD1 (5 bases). Trimming shortened V by 4 bases and J by 4 bases, and 14 bases separated the two germline ends. CDR1 SEHNR and CDR2 FQNEAQ come from the germline V gene (reference sequence). The CDR3 is 15 residues long.